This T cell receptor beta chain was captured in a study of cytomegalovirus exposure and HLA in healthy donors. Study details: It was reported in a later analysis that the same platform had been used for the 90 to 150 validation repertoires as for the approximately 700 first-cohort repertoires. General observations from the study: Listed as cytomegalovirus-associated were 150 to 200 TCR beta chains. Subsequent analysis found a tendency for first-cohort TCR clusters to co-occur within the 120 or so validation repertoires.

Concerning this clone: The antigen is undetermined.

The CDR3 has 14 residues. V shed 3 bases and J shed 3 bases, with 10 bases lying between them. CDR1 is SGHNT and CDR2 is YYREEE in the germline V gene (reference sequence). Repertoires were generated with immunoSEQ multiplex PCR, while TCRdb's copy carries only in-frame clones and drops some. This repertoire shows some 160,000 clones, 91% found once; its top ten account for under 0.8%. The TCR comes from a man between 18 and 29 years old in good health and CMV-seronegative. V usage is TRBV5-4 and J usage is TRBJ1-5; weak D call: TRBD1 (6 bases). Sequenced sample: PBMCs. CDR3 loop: CASSWGGLNQPQHF. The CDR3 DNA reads TGTGCCAGCAGCTGGGGGGGGCTCAATCAGCCCCAGCATTTT.